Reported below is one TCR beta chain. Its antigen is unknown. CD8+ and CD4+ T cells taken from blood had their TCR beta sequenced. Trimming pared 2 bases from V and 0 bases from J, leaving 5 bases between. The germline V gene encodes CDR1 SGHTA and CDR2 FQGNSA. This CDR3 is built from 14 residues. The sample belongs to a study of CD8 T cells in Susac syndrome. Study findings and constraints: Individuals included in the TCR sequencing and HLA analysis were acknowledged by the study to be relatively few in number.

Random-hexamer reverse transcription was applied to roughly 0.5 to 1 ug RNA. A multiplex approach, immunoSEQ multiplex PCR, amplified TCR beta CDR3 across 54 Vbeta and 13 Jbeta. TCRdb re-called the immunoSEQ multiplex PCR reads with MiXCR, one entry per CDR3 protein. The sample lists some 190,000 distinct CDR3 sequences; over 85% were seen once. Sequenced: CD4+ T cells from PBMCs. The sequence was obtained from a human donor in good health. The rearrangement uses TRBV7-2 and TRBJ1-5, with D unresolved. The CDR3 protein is CASSLTVSNQPQHF. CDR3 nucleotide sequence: TGTGCCAGCAGCTTAACAGTTAGCAATCAGCCCCAGCATTTT.